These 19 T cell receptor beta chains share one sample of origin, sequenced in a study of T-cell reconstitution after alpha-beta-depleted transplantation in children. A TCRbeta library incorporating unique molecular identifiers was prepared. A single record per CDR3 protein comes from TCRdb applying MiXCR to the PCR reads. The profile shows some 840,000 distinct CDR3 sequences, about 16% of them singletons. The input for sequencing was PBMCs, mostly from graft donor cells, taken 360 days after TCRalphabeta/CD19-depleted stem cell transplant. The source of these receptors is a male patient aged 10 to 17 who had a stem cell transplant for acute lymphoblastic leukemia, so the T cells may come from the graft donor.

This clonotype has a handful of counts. This CDR3 is CASSPAGEYEQYF. As DNA, the CDR3 is TGTGCCAGCAGTCCAGCGGGGGAATACGAGCAGTACTTC. V is TRBV27 and J is TRBJ2-7; 8 bases align to TRBD2. CDR1 MNHEY and CDR2 SMNVEV come from the germline V gene (reference sequence). The length of the CDR3 is 13 residues. V dropped 5 bases and J dropped 4; count of bases not matched to a gene: 4.

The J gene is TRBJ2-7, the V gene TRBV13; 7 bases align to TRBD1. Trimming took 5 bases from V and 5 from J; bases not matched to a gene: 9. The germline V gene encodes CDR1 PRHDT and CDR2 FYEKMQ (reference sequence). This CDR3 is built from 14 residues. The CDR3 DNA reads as TGTGCCAGCAGCCTACGAACAGGGGTTGACGAGCAGTACTTC. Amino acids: CASSLRTGVDEQYF.

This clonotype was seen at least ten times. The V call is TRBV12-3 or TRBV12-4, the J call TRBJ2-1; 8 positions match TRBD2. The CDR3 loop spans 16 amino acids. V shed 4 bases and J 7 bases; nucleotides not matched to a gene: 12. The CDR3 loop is CASSSKSGRAENEQFF. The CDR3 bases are TGTGCCAGCAGTTCTAAGTCCGGGAGGGCTGAGAATGAGCAGTTCTTC.

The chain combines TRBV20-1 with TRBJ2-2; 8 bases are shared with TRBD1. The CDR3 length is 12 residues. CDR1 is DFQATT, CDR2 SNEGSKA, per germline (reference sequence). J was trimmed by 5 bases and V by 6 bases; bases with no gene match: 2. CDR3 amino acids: CSARTGTGELFF. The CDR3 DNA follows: TGCAGTGCCCGGACAGGGACCGGGGAGCTGTTTTTT.

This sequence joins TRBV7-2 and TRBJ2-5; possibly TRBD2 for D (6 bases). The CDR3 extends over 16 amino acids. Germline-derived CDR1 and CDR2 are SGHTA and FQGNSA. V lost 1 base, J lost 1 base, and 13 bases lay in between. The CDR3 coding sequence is TGTGCCAGCAGCTTAGGGCCTGGTAGCGGCCAAGAGACCCAGTACTTC. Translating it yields CASSLGPGSGQETQYF. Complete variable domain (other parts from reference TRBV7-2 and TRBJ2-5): GAGVSQSPSNKVTEKGKDVELRCDPISGHTALYWYRQSLGQGLEFLIYFQGNSAPDKSGLPSDRFSAERTGGSVSTLTIQRTQQEDSAVYLCASSLGPGSGQETQYFGPGTRLLVL.

CDR3 bases: TGCGCCAGCACCCCGACCCCCATGAGCTACGGCTCCTACGAGCAGTACTTC. Residues: CASTPTPMSYGSYEQYF. The chain employs TRBV5-1 and TRBJ2-7; D is undetermined. The CDR3 is made up of 17 amino acids. The germline V gene has CDR1 SGHRS and CDR2 YFSETQ. The germline V and J ends were trimmed by 6 bases and 0 bases, with 22 bases remaining between them.

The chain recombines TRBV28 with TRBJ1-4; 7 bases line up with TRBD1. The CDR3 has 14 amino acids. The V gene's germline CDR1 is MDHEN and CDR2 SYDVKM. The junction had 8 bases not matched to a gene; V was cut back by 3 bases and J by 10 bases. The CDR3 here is CASSFWPRDRKLFF. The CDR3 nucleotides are TGTGCCAGCAGTTTCTGGCCCCGGGACAGAAAACTGTTTTTT. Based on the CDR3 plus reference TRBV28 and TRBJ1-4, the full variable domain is DVKVTQSSRYLVKRTGEKVFLECVQDMDHENMFWYRQDPGLGLRLIYFSYDVKMKEKGDIPEGYSVSREKKERFSLILESASTNQTSMYLCASSFWPRDRKLFFGSGTQLSVL.

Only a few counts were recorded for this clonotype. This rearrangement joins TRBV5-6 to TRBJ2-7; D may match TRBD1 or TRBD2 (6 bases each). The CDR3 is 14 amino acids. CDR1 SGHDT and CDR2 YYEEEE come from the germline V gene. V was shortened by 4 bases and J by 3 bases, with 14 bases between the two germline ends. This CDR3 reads CASSLIEGGYEQYF. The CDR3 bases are TGTGCCAGCAGCCTGATCGAGGGGGGCTACGAGCAGTACTTC.

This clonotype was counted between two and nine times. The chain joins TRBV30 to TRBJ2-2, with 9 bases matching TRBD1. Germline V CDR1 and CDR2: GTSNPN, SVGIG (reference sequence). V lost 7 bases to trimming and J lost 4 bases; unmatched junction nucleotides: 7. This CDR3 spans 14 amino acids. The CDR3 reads CASPGQGITGELFF. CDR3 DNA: TGTGCCTCCCCGGGACAGGGAATCACCGGGGAGCTGTTTTTT.

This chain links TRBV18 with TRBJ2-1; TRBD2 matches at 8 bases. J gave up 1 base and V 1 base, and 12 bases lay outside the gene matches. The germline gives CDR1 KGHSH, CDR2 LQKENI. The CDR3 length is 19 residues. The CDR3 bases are TGTGCCAGCTCACCACAGTTTTGGCGACGGGAGGGGTCCTACAATGAGCAGTTCTTC. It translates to CASSPQFWRREGSYNEQFF.

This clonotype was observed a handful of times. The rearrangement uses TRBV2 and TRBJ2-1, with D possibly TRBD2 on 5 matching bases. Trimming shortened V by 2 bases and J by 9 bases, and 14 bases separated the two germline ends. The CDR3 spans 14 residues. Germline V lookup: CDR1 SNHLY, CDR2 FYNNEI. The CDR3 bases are TGTGCCAGCAGTGAACTGGGGAAGGGAGCTGAGCAGTTCTTC. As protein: CASSELGKGAEQFF.

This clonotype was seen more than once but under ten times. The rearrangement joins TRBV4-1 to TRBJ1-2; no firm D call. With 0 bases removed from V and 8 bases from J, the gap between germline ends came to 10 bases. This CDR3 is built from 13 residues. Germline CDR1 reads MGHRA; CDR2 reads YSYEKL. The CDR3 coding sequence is TGCGCCAGCAGCCAAGATAGAGGGAGAGGCTACACCTTC. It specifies CASSQDRGRGYTF.

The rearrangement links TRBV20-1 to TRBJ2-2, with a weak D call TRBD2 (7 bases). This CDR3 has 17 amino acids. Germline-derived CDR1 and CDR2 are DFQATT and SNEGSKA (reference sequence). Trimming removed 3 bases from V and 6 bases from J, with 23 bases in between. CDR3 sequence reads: CSARRGGGPGRPGELFF. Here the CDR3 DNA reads TGCAGTGCTAGGAGGGGGGGGGGACCGGGAAGGCCCGGGGAGCTGTTTTTT.

CDR3 sequence: CATSRENLADLPNEQFF. As DNA, the CDR3 is TGTGCCACCAGCAGAGAAAATCTAGCGGACCTCCCCAATGAGCAGTTCTTC. The V call is TRBV15, the J call TRBJ2-1, with 7 bases that match TRBD2. The germline CDR1 and CDR2 sequences are LNHNV and YYDKDF (reference sequence). The CDR3 covers 17 residues. The junction had 11 bases not matched to a gene; V was cut back by 0 bases and J by 6 bases. Complete variable domain (other parts from reference TRBV15 and TRBJ2-1): DAMVIQNPRYQVTQFGKPVTLSCSQTLNHNVMYWYQQKSSQAPKLLFHYYDKDFNNEADTPDNFQSRRPNTSFCFLDIRSPGLGDTAMYLCATSRENLADLPNEQFFGPGTRLTVL.

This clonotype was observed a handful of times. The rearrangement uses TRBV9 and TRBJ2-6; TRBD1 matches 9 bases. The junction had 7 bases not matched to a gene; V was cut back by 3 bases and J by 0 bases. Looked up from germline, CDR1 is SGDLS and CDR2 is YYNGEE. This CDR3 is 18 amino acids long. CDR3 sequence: CASSAGTGTYSGANVLTF. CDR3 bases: TGTGCCAGCAGCGCGGGGACAGGGACGTACTCTGGGGCCAACGTCCTGACTTTC.

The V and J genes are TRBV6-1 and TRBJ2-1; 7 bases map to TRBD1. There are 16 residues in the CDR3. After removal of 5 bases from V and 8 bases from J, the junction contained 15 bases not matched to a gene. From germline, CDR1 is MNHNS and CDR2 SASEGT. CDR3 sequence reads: CASSIGTAEIAHEQFF. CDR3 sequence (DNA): TGTGCCAGCAGTATCGGGACAGCAGAAATAGCGCATGAGCAGTTCTTC.

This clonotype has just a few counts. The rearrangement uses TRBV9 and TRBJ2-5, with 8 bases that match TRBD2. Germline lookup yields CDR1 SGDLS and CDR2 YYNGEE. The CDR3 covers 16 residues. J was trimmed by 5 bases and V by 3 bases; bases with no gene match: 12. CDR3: CASSALGGAGEETQYF. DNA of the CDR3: TGTGCCAGCAGCGCCCTCGGGGGGGCCGGGGAGGAGACCCAGTACTTC. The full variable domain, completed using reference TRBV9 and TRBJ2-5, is DSGVTQTPKHLITATGQRVTLRCSPRSGDLSVYWYQQSLDQGLQFLIQYYNGEERAKGNILERFSAQQFPDLHSELNLSSLELGDSALYFCASSALGGAGEETQYFGPGTRLLVL.

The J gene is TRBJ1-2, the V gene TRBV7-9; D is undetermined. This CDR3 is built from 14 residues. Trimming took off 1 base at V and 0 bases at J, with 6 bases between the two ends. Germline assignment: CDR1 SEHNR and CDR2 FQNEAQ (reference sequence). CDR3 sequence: CASSLVGANYGYTF. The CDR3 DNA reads TGTGCCAGCAGCTTAGTCGGAGCTAACTATGGCTACACCTTC.

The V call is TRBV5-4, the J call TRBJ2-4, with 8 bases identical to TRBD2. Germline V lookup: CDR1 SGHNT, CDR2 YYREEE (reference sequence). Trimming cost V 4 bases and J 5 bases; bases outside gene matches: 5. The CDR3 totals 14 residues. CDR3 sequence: CASSQGLAQNIQYF. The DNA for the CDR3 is TGTGCCAGCAGCCAAGGACTAGCTCAAAACATTCAGTACTTC.